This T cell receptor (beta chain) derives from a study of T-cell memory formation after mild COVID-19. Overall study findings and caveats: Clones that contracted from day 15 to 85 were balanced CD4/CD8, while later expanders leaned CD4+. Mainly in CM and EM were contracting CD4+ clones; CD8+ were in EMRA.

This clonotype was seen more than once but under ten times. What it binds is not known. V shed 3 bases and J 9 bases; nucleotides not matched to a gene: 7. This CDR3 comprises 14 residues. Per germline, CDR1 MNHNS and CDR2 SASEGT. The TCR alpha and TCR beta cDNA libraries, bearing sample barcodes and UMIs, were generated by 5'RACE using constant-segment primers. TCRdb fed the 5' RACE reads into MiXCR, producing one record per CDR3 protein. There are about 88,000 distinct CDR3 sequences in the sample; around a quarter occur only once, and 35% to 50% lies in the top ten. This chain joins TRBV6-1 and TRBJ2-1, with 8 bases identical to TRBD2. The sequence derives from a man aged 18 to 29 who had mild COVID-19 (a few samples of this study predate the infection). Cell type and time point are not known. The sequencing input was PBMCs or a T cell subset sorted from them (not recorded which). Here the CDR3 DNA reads TGTGCCAGCAGTGAGGGACTAGAATTAGGTGAGCAGTTCTTC. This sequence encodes CASSEGLELGEQFF.